Sequencing of this TCR beta chain was carried out in a study of Graves' ophthalmopathy and Graves' hyperthyroidism. The study's findings and limits: With a specificity of just over 72% and a sensitivity of more than 65%, the model predicted ophthalmopathy progression.

This CDR3 comprises 12 residues. Germline loops: CDR1 SGHTA, CDR2 FQGNSA. V was trimmed by 7 bases and J by 2 bases, leaving 5 bases between them. This clonotype has ten or more counts. Its antigen remains unknown. Where ophthalmopathy was present, donors had moderate-to-severe activity, CAS ≥3, NOSPECS ≥4 and duration under 3 months. Other autoimmune diseases, uncontrolled infections, pregnancy or lactation ruled patients out of participation. The study amplified TCR beta CDR3 regions using RNA transcripts. First-round RT-PCR used HTBI primers; second-round multiplex PCR followed. Each CDR3 protein gets one entry after TCRdb re-called the multiplex PCR reads with MiXCR. The sample gives 650,000 to 900,000 distinct CDR3 sequences, approximately 40% of which show up once; 40% to 45% is in the top ten.

The sequenced sample consisted of peripheral blood. This rearrangement joins TRBV7-2 to TRBJ2-2; D uncertain. This receptor was obtained from an adult man with Graves' ophthalmopathy. The CDR3 here is CASTVNTGELFF. The DNA of the CDR3 is TGTGCCAGCACCGTCAACACCGGGGAGCTGTTTTTT.